The 15 T cell receptor beta chains given below trace back to one sample, sequenced in a study of blood T cells in healthy people across ages. PCR was performed a second time for about 7 to 11 cycles using a sample-barcoded 5' primer and a J-beta primer mix. MiXCR, run by TCRdb on the 5' RACE reads, gives a single entry per CDR3 protein. The sample holds approximately 770,000 distinct CDR3 sequences, roughly 64% seen once. Sequenced input: blood. The receptor set was obtained from a man younger than 45 in good health.

This clonotype was detected only a few times. The chain has TRBV6-5 and TRBJ2-7; 8 bases fit TRBD2. This CDR3 contains 13 residues. Germline V gives CDR1 MNHEY, CDR2 SVGAGI. With 7 bases clipped from V and 4 bases from J, the junction kept 6 bases outside the gene matches. The CDR3 DNA reads as TGTGCCAGCAAAGCGGGGGAGATATACGAGCAGTACTTC. As protein: CASKAGEIYEQYF.

This clonotype has a handful of counts. CDR3 nucleotides: TGTGCCACCATGACACCGAATCAGCCCCAGCATTTT. Translated: CATMTPNQPQHF. The chain uses TRBV28 and TRBJ1-5; D is undetermined. The CDR3 has 12 residues. The germline gives CDR1 MDHEN, CDR2 SYDVKM. Trimming shortened V by 10 bases and J by 4 bases, and 11 bases separated the two germline ends.

The V call is TRBV20-1, the J call TRBJ2-4, with 13 bases that match TRBD2. The J call may not be correct, given that the DNA end is closer to TRBJ2-5. The CDR3 spans 16 residues. In germline, CDR1 is DFQATT, CDR2 SNEGSKA (reference sequence). The CDR3 is CSAIGSTSGRRETQYF. The DNA for the CDR3 is TGCAGTGCCATAGGGTCGACTAGCGGGAGGAGAGAGACCCAGTACTTC.

This chain uses TRBV9 with TRBJ1-2; TRBD1 might be the D (6 bases). Between the trimmed V and J ends, which lost 3 bases and 8 bases, there was a span of 11 bases. The CDR3 sequence is 12 residues long. Germline loops: CDR1 SGDLS, CDR2 YYNGEE. The CDR3 DNA sequence: TGTGCCAGCAGCGGGGGGGCAGAAGGCTACACCTTC. This encodes CASSGGAEGYTF.

The J gene is TRBJ2-1, the V gene TRBV11-1; possibly TRBD2 for D (5 bases). Germline V gives CDR1 SGHAT, CDR2 FQDESV (reference sequence). V was pared by 1 base and J by 5 bases, with 24 bases between. This CDR3 is 19 amino acids long. The CDR3 reads CASSLERVFLGPTDNEQFF. As DNA, the CDR3 is TGTGCCAGCAGCTTAGAGAGGGTTTTTCTCGGACCGACGGACAATGAGCAGTTCTTC.

This clonotype has more than one count but fewer than ten. The chain recombines TRBV7-2 with TRBJ1-4; TRBD1 agrees at 8 bases. Germline CDR1 and CDR2: SGHTA and FQGNSA. The CDR3 extends over 14 amino acids. The trim removed 3 bases at V and 6 bases at J, leaving 3 bases unmatched. The CDR3 here is CASSFQGADEKLFF. For the CDR3, the DNA is TGTGCCAGCAGCTTCCAGGGGGCCGATGAAAAACTGTTTTTT. The whole variable domain, filled in from reference TRBV7-2 and TRBJ1-4, reads GAGVSQSPSNKVTEKGKDVELRCDPISGHTALYWYRQSLGQGLEFLIYFQGNSAPDKSGLPSDRFSAERTGGSVSTLTIQRTQQEDSAVYLCASSFQGADEKLFFGSGTQLSVL.

V usage is TRBV11-2 and J usage is TRBJ2-3; D gene uncertain. V lost 5 bases, J lost 4 bases, and 7 bases lay in between. The CDR3 length is 12 residues. The germline gives CDR1 SGHAT, CDR2 FQNNGV. CDR3 in amino acids: CASSEGSDTQYF. The CDR3 DNA is TGTGCCAGCAGCGAAGGTTCAGATACGCAGTATTTT.

The chain recombines TRBV7-9 with TRBJ2-3; D is unclear. The CDR3 consists of 17 residues. The germline V gene has CDR1 SEHNR and CDR2 FQNEAQ (reference sequence). Trimming stripped 4 bases from V and 5 bases from J, with 22 bases between. The CDR3 here is CASSSTLVSPGKDTQYF. In nucleotides, the CDR3 is TGTGCCAGCAGCTCCACCCTGGTTTCGCCAGGTAAAGATACGCAGTATTTT.

This sequence joins TRBV6-2 or TRBV6-3 and TRBJ2-1; 7 bases are a match to TRBD2. Germline-derived CDR1 and CDR2 are MNHEY and SVGEGT. The CDR3 has 15 residues. J was trimmed by 4 bases and V by 5 bases; bases with no gene match: 8. Here the CDR3 reads CASSPSGDIYNEQFF. Here the CDR3 DNA reads TGTGCCAGCAGTCCAAGCGGGGATATTTACAATGAGCAGTTCTTC.

The V and J genes are TRBV4-3 and TRBJ2-7, with 12 bases lining up with TRBD2. The CDR3 sequence is 15 residues long. CDR1 and CDR2 from the germline V gene are LGHNA and YSLEER. After removal of 1 base from V and 5 bases from J, the junction contained 3 bases not matched to a gene. DNA for the CDR3: TGCGCCAGCAGCCAAGGGCTAGCGGGAGGGGACGAGCAGTACTTC. It codes for CASSQGLAGGDEQYF.

This clonotype was observed a handful of times. The chain employs TRBV29-1 and TRBJ2-7, with 8 bases identical to TRBD1. V dropped 7 bases and J dropped 2; count of bases not matched to a gene: 7. The CDR3 spans 13 residues. CDR1 is SQVTM, CDR2 ANQGSEA, per germline. CDR3: CSASGTGTYEQYF. The CDR3, as DNA: TGCAGCGCCTCCGGGACAGGTACCTACGAGCAGTACTTC.

This clonotype was seen more than once but under ten times. The J gene is TRBJ2-4, the V gene TRBV20-1; 8 nucleotides align to TRBD1. This CDR3 region has 11 residues. J lost 11 bases, V lost 6 bases, and 6 bases had no gene match. The V gene's germline CDR1 is DFQATT and CDR2 SNEGSKA (reference sequence). The CDR3 reads CSAGTGGFQYF. CDR3 DNA: TGCAGTGCAGGGACAGGCGGTTTTCAGTACTTC.

Only a few counts were recorded for this clonotype. The chain recombines TRBV2 with TRBJ2-4; D is possibly TRBD2 (6 bases). The DNA end lines up better with TRBJ2-5; the J call may be wrong. Germline-derived CDR1 and CDR2 are SNHLY and FYNNEI. This CDR3 has 14 amino acids. This chain's CDR3 is CASSLTLGGETQYF. Here the CDR3 DNA reads TGTGCCAGCAGCCTAACCCTGGGAGGCGAGACCCAGTACTTC.

This clonotype was seen once. This chain connects TRBV5-1 to TRBJ2-3; D assignment may be TRBD1 or TRBD2 (5 bases each). Germline-derived CDR1 and CDR2 are SGHRS and YFSETQ. The CDR3 sequence is 16 residues long. Trimming pared 0 bases from V and 0 bases from J, leaving 11 bases between. The CDR3 DNA follows: TGCGCCAGCAGCTTGGTGTTCGGGGCAAGCACAGATACGCAGTATTTT. As protein: CASSLVFGASTDTQYF.

This clonotype was seen only a few times. The gene calls are TRBV12-3 or TRBV12-4 and TRBJ2-3; 9 positions agree with TRBD2. The CDR3 contains 15 residues. The V gene end was trimmed by 3 bases and the J gene end by 3 bases; junction bases not matched to a gene: 4. The CDR3 loop is CASSFAGGPTDTQYF. CDR3 nucleotides: TGTGCCAGCAGTTTTGCGGGGGGGCCGACAGATACGCAGTATTTT.